The 32 T cell receptor beta chains presented below share a single source sample, sequenced in a study of cytomegalovirus exposure and HLA in healthy donors. This PCR relied on a set of 60 Vbeta primers and 13 Jbeta primers. Using immunoSEQ multiplex PCR, the repertoire was profiled, and TCRdb retains in-frame clones only, with some absent. The sample yields 60,000 to 65,000 clones, approximately 82% seen once. Sequenced material: PBMCs. The receptors derive from a woman aged 40 to 50 in good health and CMV-seropositive.

The chain couples TRBV2 to TRBJ1-3, with a possible D match to TRBD1 (5 bases). Germline CDR1 is SNHLY and CDR2 is FYNNEI. The CDR3 consists of 16 residues. Deletions cut 10 bases from V and 0 bases from J, with 19 bases between. The CDR3 sequence is CANALAGSNSGNTIYF. As DNA, the CDR3 is TGTGCCAATGCCCTCGCAGGGTCAAACTCTGGAAACACCATATATTTT.

V gene TRBV7-9 combines with J gene TRBJ2-1; 9 bases fit TRBD2. CDR1 is SEHNR, CDR2 FQNEAQ, per germline (reference sequence). With V trimmed by 2 bases and J by 9 bases, 8 bases remained unmatched. The CDR3 is made up of 15 amino acids. In DNA, the CDR3 is TGTGCCAGCAGCTTACTAGCGGGGAGGACCATTGAGCAGTTCTTC. This translates into CASSLLAGRTIEQFF. Full variable domain (rest looked up from reference TRBV7-9 and TRBJ2-1): DTGVSQNPRHKITKRGQNVTFRCDPISEHNRLYWYRQTLGQGPEFLTYFQNEAQLEKSRLLSDRFSAERPKGSFSTLEIQRTEQGDSAMYLCASSLLAGRTIEQFFGPGTRLTVL.

The CDR3 DNA follows: TGTGCCAGCAGCCAAGGGGCACTAGCTTACCCCTACGAGCAGTACTTC. Amino acid sequence: CASSQGALAYPYEQYF. V gene TRBV4-2 combines with J gene TRBJ2-7, with D perhaps matching TRBD2 (6 bases). The ends were cut back, 1 base at V and 2 bases at J, with 15 bases in the middle. The CDR3 contains 16 residues. CDR1 and CDR2 (germline): LGHNA, YNFKEQ.

V and J are TRBV5-1 and TRBJ2-7; tentative D call: TRBD1 (6 bases). The CDR3 sequence is 16 residues long. Per the germline V gene, CDR1 is SGHRS and CDR2 is YFSETQ. Trimming removed 0 bases at V and 2 bases at J, with 15 bases between. CDR3 in amino acids: CASSLASQGSPYEQYF. The CDR3 DNA reads as TGCGCCAGCAGCTTGGCCTCACAGGGTAGTCCCTACGAGCAGTACTTC.

A few counts support this clone. This chain uses TRBV27 with TRBJ1-4; D not resolved. Trimming shortened V by 0 bases and J by 4 bases, and 9 bases separated the two germline ends. The CDR3 sequence is 15 residues long. Germline loops: CDR1 MNHEY, CDR2 SMNVEV (reference sequence). This chain's CDR3 is CASSLSNTNNEKLFF. In DNA, the CDR3 is TGTGCCAGCAGTTTATCGAACACCAATAATGAAAAACTGTTTTTT.

The rearrangement links TRBV28 to TRBJ2-7; 9 nucleotides agree with TRBD1. The CDR3 totals 15 residues. The J segment lost 4 bases and the V segment lost 2 bases, leaving 6 bases of the junction unmatched. Germline V gives CDR1 MDHEN, CDR2 SYDVKM. For the CDR3, the DNA is TGTGCCAGCAGTTTACCGGCGGGACAGGGATACGAGCAGTACTTC. This encodes CASSLPAGQGYEQYF.

The chain recombines TRBV27 with TRBJ2-1; D is undetermined. Trimming left V 4 bases short and J 2 bases short, with 12 bases between. This CDR3 has 15 residues. Germline V lookup: CDR1 MNHEY, CDR2 SMNVEV (reference sequence). CDR3 region: CASSSDSEAYNEQFF. As DNA, the CDR3 is TGTGCCAGCAGTTCAGACTCGGAAGCCTACAATGAGCAGTTCTTC.

A few counts support this clone. The chain links TRBV7-6 to TRBJ1-1; 9 nucleotides agree with TRBD1. The CDR3 contains 15 residues. Germline V CDR1 and CDR2: SGHVS, FNYEAQ. The J segment lost 7 bases and the V segment lost 4 bases, leaving 10 bases of the junction unmatched. CDR3 bases: TGTGCCAGCAGCTCCGCTGGGACAGGGCTGGGTGAAGCTTTCTTT. Amino acid sequence: CASSSAGTGLGEAFF.

CDR3 sequence reads: CASSQGPNTEAFF. As DNA, the CDR3 is TGTGCCAGCAGTCAGGGCCCGAACACTGAAGCTTTCTTT. V and J are TRBV11-2 and TRBJ1-1; tentative D call: TRBD1 (5 bases). The germline V gene has CDR1 SGHAT and CDR2 FQNNGV. This CDR3 is built from 13 residues. Between the trimmed V and J ends, which lost 6 bases and 1 base, there was a span of 9 bases.

The chain has TRBV10-3 and TRBJ1-2, with TRBD1 matching over 7 bases. V trimming: 4 bases; J trimming: 2 bases; junction bases outside the gene matches: 7. CDR3 length equals 15 residues. From germline, CDR1 is ENHRY and CDR2 SYGVKD. The CDR3 here is CAISASTGNNYGYTF. The CDR3 nucleotides read TGTGCCATCAGTGCTTCGACAGGGAACAACTATGGCTACACCTTC.

The genes are TRBV5-1 and TRBJ2-3; D perhaps matches TRBD2 (7 bases). Germline lookup yields CDR1 SGHRS and CDR2 YFSETQ. V was clipped by 1 base and J by 1 base, with 13 bases between them. The CDR3 loop spans 16 amino acids. CDR3 bases: TGCGCCAGCAGCTTGAGGGGGGGATGGGGCACAGATACGCAGTATTTT. This encodes CASSLRGGWGTDTQYF.

J is TRBJ1-2 and V is TRBV9; 9 bases agree with TRBD1. The length of the CDR3 is 14 residues. V shed 4 bases, J shed 5 bases, and the junction held 6 bases outside the gene matches. In germline, CDR1 is SGDLS, CDR2 YYNGEE. The CDR3 bases are TGTGCCAGCAGCTTCCGGGACAGGGATTATGGCTACACCTTC. It encodes CASSFRDRDYGYTF.

This sequence joins TRBV30 and TRBJ1-5, with 11 bases lining up with TRBD1. The CDR3 contains 17 residues. V shed 2 bases, J shed 3 bases, and the junction held 9 bases outside the gene matches. CDR1 is GTSNPN and CDR2 is SVGIG in the germline V gene (reference sequence). CDR3 sequence reads: CAWSHGQGAVYNQPQHF. DNA for the CDR3: TGTGCCTGGAGTCATGGACAGGGGGCCGTATACAATCAGCCCCAGCATTTT.

The CDR3 nucleotides read TGTGCCAGCAGTTTAACAGGGAGCTCCTACAATGAGCAGTTCTTC. Translated, it gives CASSLTGSSYNEQFF. This rearrangement joins TRBV27 to TRBJ2-1; weak D call: TRBD1 (6 bases). This CDR3 is 15 amino acids long. The V end lost 2 bases, the J end lost 0 bases, and 8 bases lay between the germline ends. Germline V lookup: CDR1 MNHEY, CDR2 SMNVEV (reference sequence).

The CDR3 sequence: CASSPAGSYEQYF. The CDR3 nucleotides are TGTGCCAGCAGCCCAGCAGGCTCCTACGAGCAGTACTTC. The chain links TRBV4-2 to TRBJ2-7; D ambiguous. Germline-derived CDR1 and CDR2 are LGHNA and YNFKEQ. The CDR3 is 13 amino acids. V lost 4 bases to trimming and J lost 0 bases, with 7 bases between them.

The chain employs TRBV29-1 and TRBJ2-3, with D unresolved. V lost 6 bases and J lost 6, with 19 bases in between. CDR1 and CDR2 from the germline V gene are SQVTM and ANQGSEA. The CDR3 runs 14 residues. The CDR3 DNA reads TGCAGCGTCCTACCACTTACCTTGGAGGATACGCAGTATTTT. This codes for CSVLPLTLEDTQYF.

This sequence joins TRBV30 and TRBJ2-7, with 11 nucleotides matching TRBD2. In germline, CDR1 is GTSNPN, CDR2 SVGIG (reference sequence). This CDR3 region has 13 residues. V shed 8 bases, J shed 1 base, and the junction held 4 bases outside the gene matches. The CDR3 nucleotides are TGTGCCCAGACTAGCGGGACTTCCTACGAGCAGTACTTC. This sequence encodes CAQTSGTSYEQYF.

The chain joins TRBV14 to TRBJ2-4, with 7 bases identical to TRBD1. The CDR3 totals 17 residues. Germline V gives CDR1 SGHDN, CDR2 FVKESK. V was clipped by 2 bases and J by 0 bases; unmatched bases: 7. The CDR3 is CASSQTTGTLAKNIQYF. For the CDR3, the DNA is TGTGCCAGCAGCCAAACGACAGGGACCTTAGCCAAAAACATTCAGTACTTC. Drawing the rest from reference TRBV14 and TRBJ2-4, the complete variable domain is EAGVTQFPSHSVIEKGQTVTLRCDPISGHDNLYWYRRVMGKEIKFLLHFVKESKQDESGMPNNRFLAERTGGTYSTLKVQPAELEDSGVYFCASSQTTGTLAKNIQYFGAGTRLSVL.

The V call is TRBV29-1, the J call TRBJ1-1; 9 positions match TRBD1. Trimming cost V 6 bases and J 3 bases; bases outside gene matches: 8. The CDR3 is made up of 14 amino acids. Germline V gene sequence: CDR1 SQVTM, CDR2 ANQGSEA. The CDR3 here is CSVSNRGRDTEAFF. The CDR3 DNA is TGCAGCGTCTCGAACAGGGGGCGAGACACTGAAGCTTTCTTT.

V usage is TRBV5-6 and J usage is TRBJ2-7; 7 bases are a match to TRBD1. The CDR3 is 17 amino acids. Per the germline V gene, CDR1 is SGHDT and CDR2 is YYEEEE. The trim removed 3 bases at V and 1 base at J, leaving 13 bases unmatched. The CDR3: CASSSSTRQGRSYEQYF. The CDR3 region has the DNA TGTGCCAGCAGCTCCTCAACACGACAGGGTAGGTCCTACGAGCAGTACTTC.

The chain is built from TRBV2 and TRBJ1-6, with D maybe TRBD1 (5 bases). Trimming stripped 2 bases from V and 10 bases from J, with 15 bases between. Germline CDR1 is SNHLY and CDR2 is FYNNEI. This CDR3 is 15 amino acids long. The chain's CDR3 is CASSELVRESSPLHF. The CDR3 DNA sequence: TGTGCCAGCAGTGAATTGGTCAGGGAAAGCTCACCCCTCCACTTT. Full variable domain (missing parts from reference TRBV2 and TRBJ1-6): EPEVTQTPSHQVTQMGQEVILRCVPISNHLYFYWYRQILGQKVEFLVSFYNNEISEKSEIFDDQFSVERPDGSNFTLKIRSTKLEDSAMYFCASSELVRESSPLHFGNGTRLTVT.

V and J are TRBV9 and TRBJ1-2; D is possibly TRBD1 (6 bases). Germline values: CDR1 SGDLS, CDR2 YYNGEE. Trimming removed 0 bases from V and 4 bases from J, with 13 bases in between. The CDR3 runs to 15 residues. DNA of the CDR3: TGTGCCAGCAGCGTAGGTGGCAGGGGCACCTATGGCTACACCTTC. Amino acid sequence: CASSVGGRGTYGYTF.

The genes are TRBV5-1 and TRBJ2-1; 7 bases line up with TRBD1. The CDR3 sequence is 11 residues long. The trim removed 6 bases at V and 9 bases at J, leaving 3 bases unmatched. The germline CDR1 and CDR2 sequences are SGHRS and YFSETQ. This CDR3 reads CASKGAGEQFF. The CDR3 region has the DNA TGCGCCAGCAAGGGGGCGGGTGAGCAGTTCTTC.

The chain couples TRBV2 to TRBJ1-4; 7 bases line up with TRBD1. The ends lost 8 bases at V and 7 bases at J; junction bases unmatched: 7. The CDR3 contains 13 residues. Looked up from germline, CDR1 is SNHLY and CDR2 is FYNNEI. The CDR3 reads CASGETGSEKLFF. The DNA of the CDR3 is TGTGCCAGCGGGGAGACAGGGAGTGAAAAACTGTTTTTT.

V gene TRBV19 combines with J gene TRBJ2-3; 8 bases are shared with TRBD2. This CDR3 is 14 amino acids long. Germline CDR1 is LNHDA and CDR2 is SQIVND (reference sequence). Trimming cost V 5 bases and J 1 base; bases outside gene matches: 2. Written as DNA, the CDR3 is TGTGCCAGTAGTGTCGGGGGGGGCACAGATACGCAGTATTTT. This gives the protein CASSVGGGTDTQYF.

The gene calls are TRBV4-1 and TRBJ1-5; 12 bases agree with TRBD1. CDR1 is MGHRA and CDR2 is YSYEKL in the germline V gene. V lost 3 bases, J lost 7 bases, and 16 bases stayed unmatched. This CDR3 spans 19 amino acids. The CDR3 DNA is TGCGCCAGCAGCCATGATCCGCCGGGACAGGGGGCGCGGGGACAGCCCCAGCATTTT. It codes for CASSHDPPGQGARGQPQHF.

Turning to this clone: Additional DNA sequences in this sample encode the identical CDR3. V is TRBV5-1 and J is TRBJ1-2, with D uncertain. The germline V and J ends were trimmed by 4 bases and 0 bases, with 10 bases remaining between them. The CDR3 length is 14 residues. From germline, CDR1 is SGHRS and CDR2 YFSETQ. The CDR3: CASSPGGTNYGYTF. In DNA form, the CDR3 reads TGCGCCAGCAGCCCCGGTGGTACTAACTATGGCTACACCTTC. The variable domain in full, with the rest retrieved from reference TRBV5-1 and TRBJ1-2, is KAGVTQTPRYLIKTRGQQVTLSCSPISGHRSVSWYQQTPGQGLQFLFEYFSETQRNKGNFPGRFSGRQFSNSRSEMNVSTLELGDSALYLCASSPGGTNYGYTFGSGTRLTVV.

The rearrangement joins TRBV29-1 to TRBJ1-1; D perhaps matches TRBD1 (5 bases). The V gene lost 5 bases and the J gene lost 3 bases, with 22 bases spanning the gap. Germline V CDR1 and CDR2: SQVTM, ANQGSEA. This CDR3 is 16 amino acids long. The CDR3 coding sequence is TGCAGCGTTCCGAAAGGGGTTTCCTCCGATTACACTGAAGCTTTCTTT. Translating it yields CSVPKGVSSDYTEAFF.

This clone has only one observation. The chain carries TRBV6-6 and TRBJ1-1; D not resolved. Deletions cut 0 bases from V and 1 base from J, with 3 bases between. The CDR3 loop spans 13 amino acids. The germline gives CDR1 MNHNY, CDR2 SVGAGI (reference sequence). The CDR3 DNA reads TGTGCCAGCAGTTACTCCTCGAACACTGAAGCTTTCTTT. This translates into CASSYSSNTEAFF.

The V gene is TRBV19, the J gene TRBJ2-2, with 10 nucleotides matching TRBD1. This CDR3 has 14 amino acids. The germline V gene has CDR1 LNHDA and CDR2 SQIVND (reference sequence). Unmatched junction bases numbered 0, after V lost 4 bases and J lost 4 bases. The CDR3 DNA follows: TGTGCCAGTAGTAGACAGGGGGCCACCGGGGAGCTGTTTTTT. This encodes CASSRQGATGELFF.

This clone has just a few counts. V gene TRBV29-1 combines with J gene TRBJ2-3; 13 bases match TRBD2. Germline V gene data show CDR1 as SQVTM and CDR2 as ANQGSEA. The CDR3 extends over 17 amino acids. V shed 6 bases, J shed 1 base, and the junction held 10 bases outside the gene matches. The CDR3 DNA sequence: TGCAGCGTCAGCGCCGTCGGACTAGCGGGGGGCACAGATACGCAGTATTTT. Its protein is CSVSAVGLAGGTDTQYF.

V and J are TRBV30 and TRBJ2-2, with 10 bases aligning to TRBD1. Germline trimming cut 8 bases from V and 5 bases from J; bases unmatched to any gene: 14. This CDR3 comprises 16 residues. Germline assignment: CDR1 GTSNPN and CDR2 SVGIG (reference sequence). DNA of the CDR3: TGTGCCGGTGGAGGGGGACAGGGGAGAGGGACCGGGGAGCTGTTTTTT. This translates into CAGGGGQGRGTGELFF.